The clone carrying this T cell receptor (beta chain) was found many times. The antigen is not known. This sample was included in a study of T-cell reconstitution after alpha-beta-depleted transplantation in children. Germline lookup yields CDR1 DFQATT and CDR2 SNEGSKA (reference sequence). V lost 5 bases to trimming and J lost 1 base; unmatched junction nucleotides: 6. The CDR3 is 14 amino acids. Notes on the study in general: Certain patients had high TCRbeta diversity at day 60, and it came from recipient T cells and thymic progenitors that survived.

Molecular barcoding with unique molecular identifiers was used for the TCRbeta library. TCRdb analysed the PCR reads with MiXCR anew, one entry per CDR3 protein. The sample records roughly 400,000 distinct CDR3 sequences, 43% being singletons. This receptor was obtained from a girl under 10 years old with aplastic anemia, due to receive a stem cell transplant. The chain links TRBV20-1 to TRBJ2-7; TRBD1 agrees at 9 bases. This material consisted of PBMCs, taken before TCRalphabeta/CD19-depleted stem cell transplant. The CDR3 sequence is CSAWRGQGSYEQYF. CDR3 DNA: TGCAGTGCTTGGAGGGGACAGGGATCCTACGAGCAGTACTTC.